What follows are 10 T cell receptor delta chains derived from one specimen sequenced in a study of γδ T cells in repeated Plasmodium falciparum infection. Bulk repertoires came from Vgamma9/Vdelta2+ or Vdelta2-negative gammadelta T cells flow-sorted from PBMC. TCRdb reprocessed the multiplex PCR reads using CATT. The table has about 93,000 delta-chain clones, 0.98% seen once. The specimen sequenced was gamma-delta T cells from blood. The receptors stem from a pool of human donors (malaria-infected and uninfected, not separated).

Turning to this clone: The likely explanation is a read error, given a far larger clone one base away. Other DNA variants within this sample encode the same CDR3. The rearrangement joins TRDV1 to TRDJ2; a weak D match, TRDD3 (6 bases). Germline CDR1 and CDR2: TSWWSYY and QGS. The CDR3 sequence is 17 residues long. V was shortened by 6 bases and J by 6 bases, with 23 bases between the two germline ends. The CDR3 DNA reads TGTGCTCTTGGTGAATTTGATTGGGGGTCCTTGTCAGCACAACTCTTCTTT. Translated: CALGEFDWGSLSAQLFF.

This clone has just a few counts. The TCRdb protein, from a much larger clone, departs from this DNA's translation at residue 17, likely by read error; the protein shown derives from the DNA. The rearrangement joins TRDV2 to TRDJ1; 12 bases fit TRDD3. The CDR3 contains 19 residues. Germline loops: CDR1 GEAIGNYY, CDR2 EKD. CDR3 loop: CACDPLVLGDTRYTDKHIF. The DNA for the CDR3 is TGTGCCTGTGACCCTCTAGTACTGGGGGATACCCGGTACACCGATAAACACATCTTT.

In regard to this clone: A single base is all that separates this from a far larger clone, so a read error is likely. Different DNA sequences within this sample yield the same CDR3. CDR3 sequence: CATLIRVADKLIF. CDR3 nucleotides: TGTGCAACCCTTATCCGGGTAGCCGATAAACTCATTTTT. The chain employs TRAV14/DV4 and TRDJ1; no clear D gene. This CDR3 region has 13 residues. Germline CDR1 and CDR2: TSDPSYG and QGSYDQQN (reference sequence).

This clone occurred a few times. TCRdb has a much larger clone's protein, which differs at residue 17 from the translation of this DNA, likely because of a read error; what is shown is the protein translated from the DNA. The CDR3 loop is CACDPRFLHGVPYTDKPIF. The CDR3 DNA reads as TGTGCCTGTGACCCGCGCTTCCTACACGGGGTTCCGTACACCGATAAACCCATCTTT. The J gene is uncalled and the V gene is TRDV2; TRDD3 is taken as the D call from the table, unchecked against the DNA. There are 19 residues in the CDR3. The germline CDR1 and CDR2 sequences are GEAIGNYY and EKD.

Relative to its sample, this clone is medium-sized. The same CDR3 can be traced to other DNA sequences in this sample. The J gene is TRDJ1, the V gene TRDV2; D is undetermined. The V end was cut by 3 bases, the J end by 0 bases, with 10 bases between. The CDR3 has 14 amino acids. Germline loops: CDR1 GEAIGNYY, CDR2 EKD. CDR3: CACDAISYTDKLIF. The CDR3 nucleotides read TGTGCCTGTGACGCTATTTCGTACACCGATAAACTCATCTTT.

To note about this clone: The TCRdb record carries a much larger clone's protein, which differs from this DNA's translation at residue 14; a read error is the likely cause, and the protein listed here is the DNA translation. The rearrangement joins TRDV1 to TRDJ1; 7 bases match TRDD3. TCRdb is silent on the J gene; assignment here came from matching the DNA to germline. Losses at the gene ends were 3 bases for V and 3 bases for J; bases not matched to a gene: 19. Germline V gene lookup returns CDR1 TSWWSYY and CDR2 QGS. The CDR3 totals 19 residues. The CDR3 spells CALGDGVLWLGAHADKLIF. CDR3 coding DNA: TGTGCTCTTGGGGATGGAGTCCTATGGCTGGGGGCGCACGCCGATAAACTCATCTTT.

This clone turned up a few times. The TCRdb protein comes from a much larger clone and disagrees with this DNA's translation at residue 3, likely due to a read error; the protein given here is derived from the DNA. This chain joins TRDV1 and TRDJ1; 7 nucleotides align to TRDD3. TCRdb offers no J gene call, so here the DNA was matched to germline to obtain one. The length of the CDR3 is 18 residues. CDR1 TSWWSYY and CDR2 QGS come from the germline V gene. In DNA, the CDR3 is TGTGCTTTTGGGGAACTGGTGGGCCTCACTGGGGCCCTCGATAAACTCATCTTT. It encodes CAFGELVGLTGALDKLIF.

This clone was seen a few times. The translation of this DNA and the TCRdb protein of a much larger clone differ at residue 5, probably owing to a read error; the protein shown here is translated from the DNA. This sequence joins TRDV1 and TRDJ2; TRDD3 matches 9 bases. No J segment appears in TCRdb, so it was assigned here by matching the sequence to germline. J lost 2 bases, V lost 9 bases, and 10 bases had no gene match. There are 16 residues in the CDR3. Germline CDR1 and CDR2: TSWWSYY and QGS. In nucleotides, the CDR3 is TGTGCTCTCAAGGCGGGTGGGGATACGTTGACAGCACAACTCTTCTTT. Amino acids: CALKAGGDTLTAQLFF.

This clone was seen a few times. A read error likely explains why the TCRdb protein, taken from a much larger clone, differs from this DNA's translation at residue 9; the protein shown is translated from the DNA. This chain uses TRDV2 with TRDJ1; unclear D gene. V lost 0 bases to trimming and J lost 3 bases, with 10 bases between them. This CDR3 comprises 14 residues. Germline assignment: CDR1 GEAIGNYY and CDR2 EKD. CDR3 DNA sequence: TGTGCCTGTGACACCGTCGAGGTCCCCGATAAACTCATCTTT. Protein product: CACDTVEVPDKLIF.

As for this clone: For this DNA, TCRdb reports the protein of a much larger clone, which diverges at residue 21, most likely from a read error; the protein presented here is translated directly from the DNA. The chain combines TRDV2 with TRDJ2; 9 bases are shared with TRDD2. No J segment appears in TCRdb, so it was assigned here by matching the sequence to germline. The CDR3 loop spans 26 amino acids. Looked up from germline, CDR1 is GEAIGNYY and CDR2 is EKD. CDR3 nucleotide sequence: TGTGCCTGTGACAGAATCCCTTCCTACGGAGCCGGGAGTCCCATGGGACTAGGAGCTTTGGCAGCACAACTCTTCTTT. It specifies CACDRIPSYGAGSPMGLGALAAQLFF.